This TCR beta chain came from a study of shared clonotypes between healthy human individuals (dated by TCRdb to the early 2020s). General notes on the study: A few men and a couple of women, aged 18 to 49 years, made up the cohort. For each donor, CD4 naive and CD4 memory were each given three plates, CD8 naive was given two plates, and CD8 memory was given one plate. The study deeply sequenced blood TCR repertoires of 5 or 6 healthy adults to estimate repertoire size and the extent of clonotype sharing between individuals. To increase sequencing depth and limit assay-specific biases, TCR repertoire library preparation and sequencing were carried out by different laboratories using diverse techniques. Per donor, leukapheresis produced somewhere between about 0.94 and 10 billion PBMCs. Overall study results and their limits: Compared with non-shared clonotypes, the clonotypes found in all four sorted-subset donors had higher generation probabilities. Naive subsets generally had larger estimated clonotype richness than memory subsets did. Across four donors, about 4.5% of naive CD4, approximately 3.5% of naive CD8, around 2.5% of memory CD4, and approximately 0.4% of memory CD8 clonotypes were shared. Incomplete sequencing was indicated by rarefaction of sorted-subset datasets, despite the large sequencing depth. Pairwise subsampling indicated that sequencing depth was expected to affect the degree of clonotype sharing among donors. Sampling was restricted to blood, and TCR repertoires in tissue are likely to differ from TCR repertoires in blood. The genetic and exposure-history diversity represented was limited by the small number of donors.

Healthy HIV-negative adults with no recently reported acute infections or vaccinations were included as donors. Every donor was a Caucasian adult living in Nashville, Tennessee, USA. The CD8 memory samples were a combination of magnetically selected CD45RO+ cells and CCR7-negative CD45RA+ effector memory (TemRA) cells. After blood collection by leukapheresis, PBMCs were isolated using Ficoll-Histopaque density gradient centrifugation and then cryopreserved in the vapor phase of liquid nitrogen. Analytical flow cytometry was used to check the purity and quantity of every magnetically sorted T cell population. Each sorted fraction had its genomic DNA isolated and then quantified by UV absorbance on a Nanodrop 2000c. Using the deep immunoSEQ assay, TCR CDR3 regions were amplified from genomic DNA by multiplex PCR. For each cell subset, the extracted genomic DNA was distributed evenly across all wells of several immunoSEQ 96-well plates, and each plate served as one replicate. For sorted subsets, approximately 200 ng of genomic DNA, equivalent to about 30,000 T cell genomes, went into each replicate PCR. The purified libraries were quantified using a Qubit 3.0 fluorometer, sized with a Bioanalyzer 2100, and then quantified again using the KAPA Library Quantification kit. Every immunoSEQ 96-well plate was sequenced on a dedicated single-read 150-cycle Illumina NextSeq 550 flow cell. Concerning the study's data processing: Because only junctional sequences without quality scores were contained in the immunoSEQ output, filtering matching that applied to full-length reads could not be performed. Sequences were annotated with PyIR, a Python wrapper for IgBLAST v1.9, and V/J genes and CDR3 were assigned using IMGT germline references. Reads were filtered out if the reads had weak V/J assignments (E-value above 1e-6), no CDR3, stop codons, out-of-frame junctions, or ambiguous translated residues. V3J clonotypes were defined as sequences sharing an identical inferred V gene, J gene, and CDR3 amino acid sequence. To compute the percentage overlap between repertoires, the number of shared unique clonotypes was divided by the size of the smaller repertoire. Richness of each repertoire was evaluated using RTK rarefaction, the Chao1 estimator, and Recon v2.1 estimates of unobserved clonotypes. Generation probabilities for all TCRbeta clonotypes obtained by the gDNA method from a handful of donors were computed using OLGA. TCRdb limited this immuneACCESS table to in-frame rearrangements with V and J called. A share of clones is missing; checked studies link under half to unresolved V genes, and the rest is unexplained. V, J and clone size reflect that table, while D and trimming were determined from the DNA. The sample data list 600,000 to 750,000 clones, and around 90% of these were observed just once. Clones ranked in the top ten supply roughly 36% of the sample.

On this clone: This receptor's antigen is unknown. One base away there is no much larger clone; base qualities are not given.

Sequences MNHEY (CDR1) and SMNVEV (CDR2) are obtained from the germline V gene (reference sequence). Measured from the cysteine to the phenylalanine, the CDR3 is 13 residues long. Just CDR3 DNA is preserved here, 39 bases in frame from base 1. V is cut by 3 bases and J by 3 bases, and the space between the germline ends is 8 bases. Sample: memory CD8+ T cells from PBMCs. The sample's cell subset or site label is to be understood as: CD45RO+ cells pooled with CCR7-negative TemRA cells. This chain joins TRBV27 to TRBJ1-2; confidence is insufficient to name the D gene. The receptor comes from a man between 18 and 35 years old in good health. Some clones in this sample may be carry-over from other donors' samples. The DNA sequence is TGTGCCAGCAGTTTCTATGCATACTATGGCTACACCTTC. Its coded protein is CASSFYAYYGYTF.